The rows below give T cell receptor beta chains drawn from one sample of a study of shared clonotypes between healthy human individuals. Data came from immunoSEQ multiplex PCR; TCRdb stores just in-frame clones and leaves some out. The repertoire holds 300,000 to 400,000 clones, with roughly 84% as singletons. Sequenced material: memory CD8+ T cells sorted from blood. These receptors originate from a man aged 18 to 29 in good health. Both conserved end residues are part of each CDR3. A D gene is named only where the DNA matches it firmly. Size tells how often a clone was seen (once, few, many) or the class of an expanded clone, and some rows leave it out.

d_gene,j_gene,abundance,v_gene,CDR3aa,CDR3nt
TRBD1,TRBJ1-4,NA,TRBV6-1,CASSQKTGRNEKLFF,TGTGCCAGCAGCCAAAAGACAGGGAGGAATGAAAAACTGTTTTTT
TRBD2,TRBJ2-7,NA,TRBV27,CASSLSGRAGIYEQYF,TGTGCCAGCAGTCTTAGCGGGAGGGCCGGAATCTACGAGCAGTACTTC
NA,TRBJ1-1,NA,TRBV5-4,CASSLGRGADTEAFF,TGTGCCAGCAGCTTGGGAAGGGGCGCGGACACTGAAGCTTTCTTT
NA,TRBJ2-7,NA,TRBV27,CASSFRGGSYEQYF,TGTGCCAGCAGTTTTCGAGGGGGGTCCTACGAGCAGTACTTC
NA,TRBJ1-6,NA,TRBV6-1,CASSEWAFNRDSPLHF,TGTGCCAGCAGTGAATGGGCGTTTAACAGAGATTCACCCCTCCACTTT
NA,TRBJ1-5,once,TRBV18,CASSPRRLSQPQHF,TGTGCCAGCTCACCTAGACGATTGAGTCAGCCCCAGCATTTT
TRBD1,TRBJ2-3,NA,TRBV14,CASSQPTGVEGDTQYF,TGTGCCAGCAGCCAACCTACAGGGGTTGAAGGAGATACGCAGTATTTT
NA,TRBJ2-5,NA,TRBV29-1,CSVEKAGSWGTQYF,TGCAGCGTTGAAAAGGCGGGCTCATGGGGGACCCAGTACTTC
NA,TRBJ2-1,once,TRBV7-2,CASSLFVAMNEQFF,TGTGCCAGCAGCTTATTTGTAGCGATGAATGAGCAGTTCTTC
NA,TRBJ2-5,NA,TRBV27,CASSLVGSQETQYF,TGTGCCAGCAGTTTAGTGGGTTCTCAAGAGACCCAGTACTTC
TRBD2,TRBJ2-1,NA,TRBV19,CASSIVGLAGGFGEQFF,TGTGCCAGTAGTATAGTCGGACTAGCGGGGGGTTTTGGTGAGCAGTTCTTC
TRBD2,TRBJ2-1,NA,TRBV7-2,CASSSGLGALNEQFF,TGTGCCAGCAGCTCGGGACTAGGGGCCCTAAATGAGCAGTTCTTC
NA,TRBJ2-3,NA,TRBV9,CASSPPTISTDTQYF,TGTGCCAGCAGCCCCCCGACTATTAGCACAGATACGCAGTATTTT
NA,TRBJ1-2,NA,TRBV19,CASSMTDNYGYTF,TGTGCCAGTAGTATGACAGATAACTATGGCTACACCTTC
NA,TRBJ2-7,NA,TRBV5-1,CASSLWPSYEQYF,TGCGCCAGCAGCTTGTGGCCTAGCTACGAGCAGTACTTC